This TCR beta chain was observed in a study of vaccination effects on CD4 cells after COVID-19. CDR3 length equals 15 residues. The V and J ends lost 4 bases and 8 bases, in that order; junction bases with no gene match: 9. Germline values: CDR1 SGDLS, CDR2 YYNGEE. ViraFEST assay sequencing came after antigen-specific CD4+ T cells were expanded with viral peptide pools. After roughly ten days in culture, the CD4+ T cells were isolated. For this clone: Its cognate antigen is unknown.

The data were produced by immunoSEQ multiplex PCR, yet TCRdb's version contains in-frame clones alone and is incomplete. The sample lists under 80,000 clones; 70% to 75% were seen once. This clonotype originated in a human donor who received a COVID-19 vaccine. V is TRBV9 and J is TRBJ1-6; 7 nucleotides agree with TRBD1. Sequenced material: CD4+ T cells from PBMCs cultured with HCoV-229E spike peptides, taken before COVID-19 vaccination. Written as DNA, the CDR3 is TGTGCCAGCAGCTTCAGCCGGGACAGAGATTCACCCCTCCACTTT. Its protein product is CASSFSRDRDSPLHF. Full variable domain (remainder filled in from reference TRBV9 and TRBJ1-6): DSGVTQTPKHLITATGQRVTLRCSPRSGDLSVYWYQQSLDQGLQFLIQYYNGEERAKGNILERFSAQQFPDLHSELNLSSLELGDSALYFCASSFSRDRDSPLHFGNGTRLTVT.